The rows below give T cell receptor beta chains drawn from one sample of a study of molecular identifiers for immune sequencing clone quantification. A single record per CDR3 protein comes from TCRdb applying MiXCR to the PCR reads. This sample has about 330,000 distinct CDR3 sequences, with about a quarter found just once. Material for sequencing was naive CD8+ T cells from blood, with Jurkat cell RNA spiked in. These receptors were obtained from a human donor in good health. Some libraries in this study had Jurkat cell RNA spiked in. CDR3s include the opening cysteine and the closing phenylalanine or tryptophan. A D gene is named only where the DNA matches it firmly. Rows may omit the clone size; those that give it use once, few, many or a size class.

clone_size,d_call,j_call,v_call,cdr3_aa,cdr3_nt
.,TRBD1,TRBJ1-1,TRBV19,CASSTHPYGTGFTEAFF,TGTGCCAGTAGTACACACCCTTACGGGACAGGGTTCACTGAAGCTTTCTTT
.,.,TRBJ1-1,TRBV6-5,CASSPHMNTEAFF,TGTGCCAGCAGTCCACATATGAACACTGAAGCTTTCTTT
few,.,TRBJ2-3,TRBV2,CATAPIGGSTDTQYF,TGTGCCACCGCGCCTATAGGGGGATCCACAGATACGCAGTATTTT
few,TRBD1,TRBJ2-5,TRBV28,CASSFRLGTVQETQYF,TGTGCCAGCAGTTTCCGCCTCGGGACAGTACAAGAGACCCAGTACTTC
few,TRBD1,TRBJ2-4,TRBV19,CASSGDRGPRNIQYF,TGTGCCAGTAGTGGCGACAGGGGGCCGAGAAACATTCAGTACTTC
.,.,TRBJ1-3,TRBV21-1,CARRPLRGTIYF,TGTGCCAGACGTCCCCTGCGGGGCACCATATATTTT
.,TRBD2,TRBJ2-3,TRBV20-1,CSARVRASGSSDTQYF,TGCAGTGCTAGAGTCCGGGCTAGCGGGAGCTCAGATACGCAGTATTTT
.,.,TRBJ2-7,TRBV20-1,CSARGGDEQYF,TGCAGTGCTAGAGGGGGTGACGAGCAGTACTTC
.,TRBD1,TRBJ2-7,TRBV6-5,CASGSPRQGNYEQYF,TGTGCCAGCGGTTCCCCACGACAGGGGAACTACGAGCAGTACTTC
few,.,TRBJ2-5,TRBV12-3/TRBV12-4,CASSHPGETQYF,TGTGCCAGCAGTCACCCCGGAGAGACCCAGTACTTC
few,.,TRBJ2-4,TRBV30,CAWSLVAESLGAKNIQYF,TGTGCCTGGAGTCTAGTGGCGGAGTCCCTGGGGGCCAAAAACATTCAGTACTTC
.,TRBD1,TRBJ2-7,TRBV6-2/TRBV6-3,CASSYPRTGRFLGNYEQYF,TGTGCCAGCAGTTATCCGCGGACAGGGCGTTTCTTGGGGAACTACGAGCAGTACTTC
many,TRBD2,TRBJ2-7,TRBV12-3/TRBV12-4,CASSPGLVGYEQYF,TGTGCCAGCAGTCCCGGACTAGTAGGTTACGAGCAGTACTTC